The clone carrying this T cell receptor beta chain was picked up many times. This sample was included in a study of T-cell memory formation after mild COVID-19. A 5'RACE reaction primed in the constant segment made cDNA libraries of TCR alpha and TCR beta, and these carried sample barcodes and UMIs. TCRdb re-derived calls from the 5' RACE reads in MiXCR, one entry per CDR3 protein. The table has more than 35,000 distinct CDR3 sequences, 6% to 7.5% seen once. This clonotype was obtained from an adult who had mild COVID-19 (a few samples of this study predate the infection). Cell type and time point are not known. Input material: PBMCs or a T cell subset sorted from them (not recorded which).

The CDR3 is CASSLMGRMEETQYF. CDR3 sequence (DNA): TGTGCCAGCAGCTTAATGGGTCGAATGGAAGAGACCCAGTACTTC. The chain carries TRBV7-3 and TRBJ2-5; D is ambiguous. The CDR3 covers 15 residues. Germline loops: CDR1 SGHTA, CDR2 FQGTGA. The V gene lost 1 base and the J gene lost 3 bases, with 12 bases spanning the gap.